This T cell receptor (beta chain) was documented in a study of blood T cell repertoires in COVID-19. Here immunoSEQ multiplex PCR was the method, and the copy in TCRdb shows in-frame clones only, minus some. The data show 40,000 or so clones, with 85% to 90% seen just once and roughly 4% held by the top ten. Germline V gene lookup returns CDR1 SGDLS and CDR2 YYNGEE. The CDR3 runs 13 residues. V dropped 4 bases and J dropped 7 bases, with 11 bases sitting between them. This sequence originates from a man aged 60 to 69 with acute or convalescent COVID-19. Sequencing was performed on peripheral blood. The chain has TRBV9 and TRBJ2-2, with D hard to call. The CDR3 region has the DNA TGTGCCAGCAGCTCTCCCCGGTTCGGGGAGCTGTTTTTT. Its translation: CASSSPRFGELFF.